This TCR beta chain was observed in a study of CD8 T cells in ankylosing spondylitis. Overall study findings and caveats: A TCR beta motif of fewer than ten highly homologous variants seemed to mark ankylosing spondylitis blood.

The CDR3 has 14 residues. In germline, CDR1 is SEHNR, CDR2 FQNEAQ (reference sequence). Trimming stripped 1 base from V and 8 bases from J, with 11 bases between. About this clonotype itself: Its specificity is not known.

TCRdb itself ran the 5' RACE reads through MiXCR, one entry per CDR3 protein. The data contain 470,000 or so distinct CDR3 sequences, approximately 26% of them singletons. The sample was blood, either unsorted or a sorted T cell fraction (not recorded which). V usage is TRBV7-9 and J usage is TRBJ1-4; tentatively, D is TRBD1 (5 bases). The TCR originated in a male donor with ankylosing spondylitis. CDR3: CASSLGGVGEKLFF. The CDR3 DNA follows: TGTGCCAGCAGCTTAGGAGGGGTGGGCGAAAAACTGTTTTTT.